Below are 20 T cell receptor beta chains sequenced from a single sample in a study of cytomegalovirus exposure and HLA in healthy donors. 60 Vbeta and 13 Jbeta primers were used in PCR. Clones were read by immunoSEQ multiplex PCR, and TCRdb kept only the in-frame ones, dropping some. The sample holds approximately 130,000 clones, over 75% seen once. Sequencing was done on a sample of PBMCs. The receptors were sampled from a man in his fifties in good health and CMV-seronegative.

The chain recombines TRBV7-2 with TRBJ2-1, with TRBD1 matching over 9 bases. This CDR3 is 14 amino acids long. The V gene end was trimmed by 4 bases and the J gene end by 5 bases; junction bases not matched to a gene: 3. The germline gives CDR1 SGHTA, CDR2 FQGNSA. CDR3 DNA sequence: TGTGCCAGCAGCTCTGGGACAGGGAACAATGAGCAGTTCTTC. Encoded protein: CASSSGTGNNEQFF.

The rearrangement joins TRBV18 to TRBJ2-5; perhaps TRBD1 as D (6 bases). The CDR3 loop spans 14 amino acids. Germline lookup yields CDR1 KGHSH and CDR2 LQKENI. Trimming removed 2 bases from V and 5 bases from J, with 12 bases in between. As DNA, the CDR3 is TGTGCCAGCTCACCAGGTACAGGGATGGAGACCCAGTACTTC. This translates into CASSPGTGMETQYF.

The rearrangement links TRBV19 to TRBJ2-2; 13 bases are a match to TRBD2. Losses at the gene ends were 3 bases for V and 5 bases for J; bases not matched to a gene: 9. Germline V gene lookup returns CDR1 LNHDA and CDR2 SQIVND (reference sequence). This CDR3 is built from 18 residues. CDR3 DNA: TGTGCCAGTAGTATGGGAAGACTAGCGGGAGGAGGAACCGGGGAGCTGTTTTTT. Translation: CASSMGRLAGGGTGELFF.

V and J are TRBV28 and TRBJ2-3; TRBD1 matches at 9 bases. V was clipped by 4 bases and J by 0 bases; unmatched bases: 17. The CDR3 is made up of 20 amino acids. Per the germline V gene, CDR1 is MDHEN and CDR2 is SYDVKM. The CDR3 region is CASSSLPGQGLRESTDTQYF. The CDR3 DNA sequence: TGTGCCAGCAGTTCCCTACCGGGACAGGGCCTCAGAGAGAGCACAGATACGCAGTATTTT.

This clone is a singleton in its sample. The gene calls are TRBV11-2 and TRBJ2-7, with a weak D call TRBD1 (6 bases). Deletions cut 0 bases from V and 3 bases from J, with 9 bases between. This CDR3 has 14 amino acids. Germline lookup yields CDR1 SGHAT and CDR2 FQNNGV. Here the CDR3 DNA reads TGTGCCAGCAGCTTAGAAATCAGGGGCTACGAGCAGTACTTC. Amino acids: CASSLEIRGYEQYF.

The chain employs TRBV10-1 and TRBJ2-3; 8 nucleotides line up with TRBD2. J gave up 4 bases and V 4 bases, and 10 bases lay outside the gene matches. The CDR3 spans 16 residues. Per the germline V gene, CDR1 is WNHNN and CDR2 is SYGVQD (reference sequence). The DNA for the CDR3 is TGCGCCAGCAGTGTCATCGCGGGAGGCAGCCCAGATACGCAGTATTTT. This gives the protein CASSVIAGGSPDTQYF.

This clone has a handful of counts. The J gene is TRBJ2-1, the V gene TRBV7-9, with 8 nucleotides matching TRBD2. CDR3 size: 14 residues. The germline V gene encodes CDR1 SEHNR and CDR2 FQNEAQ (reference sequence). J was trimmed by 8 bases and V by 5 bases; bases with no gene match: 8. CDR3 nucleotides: TGTGCCAGCAGCCTAGGACTAGCTGATGATGAGCAGTTCTTC. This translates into CASSLGLADDEQFF.

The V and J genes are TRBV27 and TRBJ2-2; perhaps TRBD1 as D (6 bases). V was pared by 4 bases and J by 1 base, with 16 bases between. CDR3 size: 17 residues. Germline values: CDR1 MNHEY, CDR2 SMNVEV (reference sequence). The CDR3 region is CASSSKRWDKNTGELFF. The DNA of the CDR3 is TGTGCCAGCAGTTCAAAACGATGGGACAAGAACACCGGGGAGCTGTTTTTT.

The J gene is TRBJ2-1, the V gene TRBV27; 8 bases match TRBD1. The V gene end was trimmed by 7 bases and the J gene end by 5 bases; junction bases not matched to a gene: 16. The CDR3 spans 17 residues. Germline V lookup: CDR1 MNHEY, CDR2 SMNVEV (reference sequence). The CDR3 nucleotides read TGTGCCAGCAATCCTTTAGGGGGGCCCAGGGGGCACAATGAGCAGTTCTTC. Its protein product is CASNPLGGPRGHNEQFF.

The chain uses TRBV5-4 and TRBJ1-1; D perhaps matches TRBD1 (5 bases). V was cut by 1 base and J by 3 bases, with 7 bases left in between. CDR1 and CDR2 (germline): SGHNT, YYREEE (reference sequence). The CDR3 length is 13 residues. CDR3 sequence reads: CASSLRRDTEAFF. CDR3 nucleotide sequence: TGTGCCAGCAGCTTGCGCAGGGACACTGAAGCTTTCTTT.

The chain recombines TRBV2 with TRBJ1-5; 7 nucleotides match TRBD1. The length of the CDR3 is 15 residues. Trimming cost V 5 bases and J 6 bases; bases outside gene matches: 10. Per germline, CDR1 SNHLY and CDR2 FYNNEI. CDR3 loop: CASSSGQVRAQPQHF. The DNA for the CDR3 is TGTGCCAGCAGTTCTGGACAGGTTCGGGCTCAGCCCCAGCATTTT.

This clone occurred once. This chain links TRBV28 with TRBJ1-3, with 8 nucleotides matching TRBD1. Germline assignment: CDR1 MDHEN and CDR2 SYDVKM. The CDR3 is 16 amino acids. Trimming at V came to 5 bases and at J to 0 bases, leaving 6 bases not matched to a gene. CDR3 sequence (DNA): TGTGCCAGCAGTGGTGCCGGGACAGGCTCTGGAAACACCATATATTTT. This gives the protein CASSGAGTGSGNTIYF. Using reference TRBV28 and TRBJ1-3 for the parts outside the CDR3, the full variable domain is DVKVTQSSRYLVKRTGEKVFLECVQDMDHENMFWYRQDPGLGLRLIYFSYDVKMKEKGDIPEGYSVSREKKERFSLILESASTNQTSMYLCASSGAGTGSGNTIYFGEGSWLTVV.

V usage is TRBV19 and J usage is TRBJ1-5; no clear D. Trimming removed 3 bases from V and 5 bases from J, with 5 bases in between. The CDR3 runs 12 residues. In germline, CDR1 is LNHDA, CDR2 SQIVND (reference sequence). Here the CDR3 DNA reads TGTGCCAGTAGTATCCGTGATCAGCCCCAGCATTTT. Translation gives CASSIRDQPQHF.

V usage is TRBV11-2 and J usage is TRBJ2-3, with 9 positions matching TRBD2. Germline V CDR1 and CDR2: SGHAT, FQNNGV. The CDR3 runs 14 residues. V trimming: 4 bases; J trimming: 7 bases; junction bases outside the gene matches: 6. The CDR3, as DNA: TGTGCCAGCAGCTCGGGGACTAGCTTAAATACGCAGTATTTT. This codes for CASSSGTSLNTQYF. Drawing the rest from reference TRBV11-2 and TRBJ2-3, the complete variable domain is EAGVAQSPRYKIIEKRQSVAFWCNPISGHATLYWYQQILGQGPKLLIQFQNNGVVDDSQLPKDRFSAERLKGVDSTLKIQPAKLEDSAVYLCASSSGTSLNTQYFGPGTRLTVL.

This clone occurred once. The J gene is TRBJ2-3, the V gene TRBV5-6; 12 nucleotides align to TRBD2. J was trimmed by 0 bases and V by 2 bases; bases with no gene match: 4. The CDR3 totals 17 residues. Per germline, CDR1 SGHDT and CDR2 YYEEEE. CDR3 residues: CASSFHLAGGSTDTQYF. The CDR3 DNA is TGTGCCAGCAGCTTCCACCTAGCGGGAGGGAGCACAGATACGCAGTATTTT.

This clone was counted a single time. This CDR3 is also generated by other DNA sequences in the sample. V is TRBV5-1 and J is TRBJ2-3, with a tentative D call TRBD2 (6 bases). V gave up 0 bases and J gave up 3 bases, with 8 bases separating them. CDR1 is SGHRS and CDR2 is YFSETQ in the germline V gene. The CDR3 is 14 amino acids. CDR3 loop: CASSLEEGTDTQYF. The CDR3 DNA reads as TGCGCCAGCAGCTTGGAGGAGGGGACAGATACGCAGTATTTT.

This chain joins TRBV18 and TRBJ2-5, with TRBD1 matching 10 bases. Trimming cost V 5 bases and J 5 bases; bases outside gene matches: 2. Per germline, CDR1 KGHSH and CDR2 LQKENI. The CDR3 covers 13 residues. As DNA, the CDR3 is TGTGCCAGCTCAGAGGACAGGGGGGAGACCCAGTACTTC. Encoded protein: CASSEDRGETQYF. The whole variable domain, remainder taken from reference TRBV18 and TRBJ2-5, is NAGVMQNPRHLVRRRGQEARLRCSPMKGHSHVYWYRQLPEEGLKFMVYLQKENIIDESGMPKERFSAEFPKEGPSILRIQQVVRGDSAAYFCASSEDRGETQYFGPGTRLLVL.

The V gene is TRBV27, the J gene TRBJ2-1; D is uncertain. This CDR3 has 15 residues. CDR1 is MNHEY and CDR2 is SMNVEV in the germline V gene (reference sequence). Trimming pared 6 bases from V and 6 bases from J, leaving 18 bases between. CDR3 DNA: TGTGCCAGCAGCCCCCCGCCGCAGGCAGGCAATGAGCAGTTCTTC. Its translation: CASSPPPQAGNEQFF.

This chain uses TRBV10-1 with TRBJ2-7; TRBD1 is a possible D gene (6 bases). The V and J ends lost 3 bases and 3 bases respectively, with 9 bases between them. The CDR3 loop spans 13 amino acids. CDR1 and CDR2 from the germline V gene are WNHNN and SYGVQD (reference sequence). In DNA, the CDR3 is TGCGCCAGCAGTGAACGGACAGACTACGAGCAGTACTTC. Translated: CASSERTDYEQYF.

The CDR3 DNA reads TGTGCCAGCAGTTACTCTGCCAGCGGCAATCAGCCCCAGCATTTT. As protein: CASSYSASGNQPQHF. This chain links TRBV6-5 with TRBJ1-5; D is unresolved. The V end lost 0 bases, the J end lost 2 bases, and 8 bases lay between the germline ends. The germline gives CDR1 MNHEY, CDR2 SVGAGI. The CDR3 has 15 residues.